This T cell receptor (beta chain) was profiled in a study of early T cells in non-severe SARS-CoV-2 infection. Study-wide background: Unsorted whole blood bulk RNA was sequenced, with unpaired chains.

Germline V CDR1 and CDR2: DFQATT, SNEGSKA (reference sequence). The CDR3 extends over 15 amino acids. V gave up 3 bases and J gave up 2 bases, with 13 bases separating them. There are many counts of this clonotype. A single record per CDR3 protein comes from TCRdb applying MiXCR to the 5' RACE reads. The data hold roughly 32,000 distinct CDR3 sequences, with around 9% observed a single time. The TCR sequence derives from an adult who was a healthcare worker with PCR-confirmed SARS-CoV-2 infection or an uninfected control (not recorded which). The sample taken for sequencing was whole blood. The rearrangement joins TRBV20-1 to TRBJ2-2; maybe TRBD1 (5 bases). The CDR3 sequence is CSASPRAANTGELFF. CDR3 DNA: TGCAGTGCTAGTCCCAGGGCAGCTAACACCGGGGAGCTGTTTTTT.